This TCR beta chain was recorded in a study of human T cells and chemical hapten exposure. V dropped 5 bases and J dropped 3; count of bases not matched to a gene: 8. Per the germline V gene, CDR1 is SQVTM and CDR2 is ANQGSEA. CDR3 length: 14 residues. Under the authors' procedure: Samples ranged from roughly 23,224 to 690,600 TCRs, with a median of approximately 96,000. MiXCR, applied by TCRdb to the RACE reads, yields one record per CDR3 protein. The V and J calls were not made by the authors but by TCRdb's processing. The sample holds 20,000 to 30,000 distinct CDR3 sequences, around 10% seen once. The time point was: patch test 2, 6 weeks after DPC sensitization. Described treatment: therapeutic diphenylcyclopropenone sensitization with weekly scalp DPC.

The chain carries TRBV29-1 and TRBJ2-3, with TRBD1 matching 7 bases. Sequences were derived from whole blood, sampled in connection with sensitization to the hapten diphenylcyclopropenone (DPC). This TCR was sampled from a man younger than 45 with alopecia areata. Some clones in this sample may be carry-over from other donors' samples. CDR3 protein: CSVSTGDGTDTQYF. The CDR3 DNA sequence: TGCAGCGTTTCAACAGGGGATGGGACAGATACGCAGTATTTT.